The clone carrying this T cell receptor (beta chain) came up a few times. Antigen: not known. Per germline, CDR1 SGHVS and CDR2 FNYEAQ. This CDR3 comprises 14 residues. Trimming removed 3 bases from V and 0 bases from J; junction bases left unmatched: 1. The entry originates in a study of lymphopenia after photon versus proton radiotherapy. The study, taken as a whole, reports: Proton therapy kept repertoires fairly stable, unlike photons, which gained effector/memory cells.

TCRdb's copy holds only in-frame clones and misses some; the assay was immunoSEQ multiplex PCR. The table shows more than 25,000 clones, with approximately 88% occurring only once. Sequenced here: peripheral blood, sampled from a patient treated with photon-based radiotherapy. The source of this sequence is a man aged 45-65 years with gastric cancer. This chain joins TRBV7-6 and TRBJ2-7; 8 bases match TRBD2. CDR3 protein: CASSFSGVSYEQYF. CDR3 in DNA: TGTGCCAGCAGCTTTAGCGGGGTCTCCTACGAGCAGTACTTC.